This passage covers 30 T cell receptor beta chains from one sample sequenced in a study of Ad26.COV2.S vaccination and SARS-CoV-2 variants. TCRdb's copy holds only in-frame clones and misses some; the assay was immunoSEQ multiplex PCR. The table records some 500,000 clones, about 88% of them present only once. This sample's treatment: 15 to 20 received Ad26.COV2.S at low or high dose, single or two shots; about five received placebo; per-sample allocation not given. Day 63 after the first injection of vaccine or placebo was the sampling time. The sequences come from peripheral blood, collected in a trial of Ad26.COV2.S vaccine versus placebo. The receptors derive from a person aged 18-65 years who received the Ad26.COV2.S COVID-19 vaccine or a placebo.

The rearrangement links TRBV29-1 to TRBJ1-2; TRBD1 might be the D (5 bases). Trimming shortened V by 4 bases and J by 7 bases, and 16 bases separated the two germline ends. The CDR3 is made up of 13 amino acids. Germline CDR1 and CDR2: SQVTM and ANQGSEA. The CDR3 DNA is TGCAGCGTTGTGGAACAGGCCGTCGGTGGCTACACCTTC. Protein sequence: CSVVEQAVGGYTF.

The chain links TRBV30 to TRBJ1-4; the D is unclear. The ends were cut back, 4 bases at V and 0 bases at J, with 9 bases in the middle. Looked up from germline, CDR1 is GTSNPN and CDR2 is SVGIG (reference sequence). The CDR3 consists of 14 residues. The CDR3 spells CAWTNLATNEKLFF. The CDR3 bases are TGTGCCTGGACGAACCTAGCAACTAATGAAAAACTGTTTTTT.

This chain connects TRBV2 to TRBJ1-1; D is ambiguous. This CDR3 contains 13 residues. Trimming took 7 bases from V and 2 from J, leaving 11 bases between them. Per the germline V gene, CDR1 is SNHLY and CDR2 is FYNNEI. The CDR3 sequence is CASIKGTNTEAFF. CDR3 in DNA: TGTGCCAGCATTAAAGGAACAAACACTGAAGCTTTCTTT.

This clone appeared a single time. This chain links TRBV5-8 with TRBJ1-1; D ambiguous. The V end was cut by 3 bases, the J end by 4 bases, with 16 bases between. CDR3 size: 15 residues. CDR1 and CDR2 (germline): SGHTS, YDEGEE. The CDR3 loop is CASSSSRGSGTEAFF. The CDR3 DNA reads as TGTGCCAGCAGCTCTTCCCGGGGTAGTGGCACTGAAGCTTTCTTT.

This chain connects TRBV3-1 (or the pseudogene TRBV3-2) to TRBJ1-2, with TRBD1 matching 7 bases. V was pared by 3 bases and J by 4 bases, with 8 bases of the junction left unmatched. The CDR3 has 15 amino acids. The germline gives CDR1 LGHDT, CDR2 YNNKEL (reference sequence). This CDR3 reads CASSQSSAGGYGYTF. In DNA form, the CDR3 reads TGTGCCAGCAGCCAGTCCTCCGCAGGGGGCTATGGCTACACCTTC.

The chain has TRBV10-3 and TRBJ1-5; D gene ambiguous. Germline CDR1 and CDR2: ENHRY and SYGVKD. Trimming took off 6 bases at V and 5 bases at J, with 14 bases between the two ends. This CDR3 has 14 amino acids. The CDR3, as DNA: TGTGCCATCAGGGATAACGGAGGAGATCAGCCCCAGCATTTT. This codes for CAIRDNGGDQPQHF.

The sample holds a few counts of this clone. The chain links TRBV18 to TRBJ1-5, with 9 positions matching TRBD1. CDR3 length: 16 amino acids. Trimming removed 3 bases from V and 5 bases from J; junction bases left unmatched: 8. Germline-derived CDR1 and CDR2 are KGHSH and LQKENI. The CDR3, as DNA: TGTGCCAGCTCACCCAGAGGGACAGGGTTGGATCAGCCCCAGCATTTT. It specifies CASSPRGTGLDQPQHF.

Here the CDR3 reads CASSLGHSFEGEQFF. CDR3 bases: TGTGCCAGCAGCTTGGGACATTCTTTTGAGGGTGAGCAGTTCTTC. This sequence joins TRBV7-2 and TRBJ2-1; D might be TRBD1 (6 bases). The germline CDR1 and CDR2 sequences are SGHTA and FQGNSA. The CDR3 has 15 amino acids. Trimming took 3 bases from V and 9 from J, leaving 18 bases between them.

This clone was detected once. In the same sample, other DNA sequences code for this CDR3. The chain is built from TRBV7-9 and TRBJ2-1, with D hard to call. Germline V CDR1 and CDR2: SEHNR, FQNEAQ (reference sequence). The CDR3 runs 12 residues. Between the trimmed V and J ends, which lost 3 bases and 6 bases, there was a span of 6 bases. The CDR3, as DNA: TGTGCCAGCAGCTTCAGCCTCAATGAGCAGTTCTTC. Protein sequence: CASSFSLNEQFF.

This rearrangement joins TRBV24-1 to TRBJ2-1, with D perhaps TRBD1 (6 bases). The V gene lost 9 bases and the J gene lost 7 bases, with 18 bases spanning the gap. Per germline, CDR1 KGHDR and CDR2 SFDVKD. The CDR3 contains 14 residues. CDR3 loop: CATSPRGRGNEQFF. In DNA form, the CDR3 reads TGTGCCACCTCTCCGAGGGGGAGAGGTAATGAGCAGTTCTTC.

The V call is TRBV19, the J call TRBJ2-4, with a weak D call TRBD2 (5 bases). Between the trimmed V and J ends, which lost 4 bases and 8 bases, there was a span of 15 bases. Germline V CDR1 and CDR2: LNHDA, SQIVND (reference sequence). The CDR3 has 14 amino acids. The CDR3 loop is CASSRARGSDIQYF. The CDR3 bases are TGTGCCAGTAGTAGAGCCCGAGGGAGTGACATTCAGTACTTC.

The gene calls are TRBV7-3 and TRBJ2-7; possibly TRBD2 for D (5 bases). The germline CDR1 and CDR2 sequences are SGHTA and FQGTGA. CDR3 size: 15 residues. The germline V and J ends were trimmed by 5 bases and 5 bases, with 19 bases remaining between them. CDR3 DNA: TGTGCCAGCAGCCCCCTCGGGGTTCCCTCAGACGAGCAGTACTTC. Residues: CASSPLGVPSDEQYF.

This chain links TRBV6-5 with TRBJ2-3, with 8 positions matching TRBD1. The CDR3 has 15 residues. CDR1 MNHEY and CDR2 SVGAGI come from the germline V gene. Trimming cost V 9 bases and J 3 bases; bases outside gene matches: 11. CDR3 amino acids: CASHPLQGVTDTQYF. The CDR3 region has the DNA TGTGCCAGTCATCCCCTACAGGGGGTTACAGATACGCAGTATTTT.

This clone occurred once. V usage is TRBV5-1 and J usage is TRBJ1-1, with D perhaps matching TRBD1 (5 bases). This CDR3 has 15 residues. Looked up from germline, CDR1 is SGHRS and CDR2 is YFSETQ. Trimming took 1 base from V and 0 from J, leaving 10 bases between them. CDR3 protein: CASSLYGRVNTEAFF. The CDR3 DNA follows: TGCGCCAGCAGCTTGTACGGCAGGGTGAACACTGAAGCTTTCTTT.

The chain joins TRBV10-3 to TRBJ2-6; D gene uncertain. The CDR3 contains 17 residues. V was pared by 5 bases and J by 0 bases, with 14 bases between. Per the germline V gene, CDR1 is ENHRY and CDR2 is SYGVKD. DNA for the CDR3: TGTGCCATCAGTTCTGTCAGCCCGGCCTCTGGGGCCAACGTCCTGACTTTC. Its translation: CAISSVSPASGANVLTF.

The CDR3 protein is CASSRGPGLAGEGAMDTQYF. In DNA form, the CDR3 reads TGTGCCAGTAGTAGAGGCCCGGGACTAGCGGGAGAGGGGGCGATGGATACGCAGTATTTT. The chain carries TRBV19 and TRBJ2-3, with 14 bases matching TRBD2. Trimming removed 4 bases from V and 6 bases from J; junction bases left unmatched: 18. The CDR3 sequence is 20 residues long. Germline lookup yields CDR1 LNHDA and CDR2 SQIVND (reference sequence).

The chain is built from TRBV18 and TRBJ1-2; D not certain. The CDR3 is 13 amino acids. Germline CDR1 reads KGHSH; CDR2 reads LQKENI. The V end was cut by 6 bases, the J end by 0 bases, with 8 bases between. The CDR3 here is CASSPETNYGYTF. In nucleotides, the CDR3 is TGTGCCAGCTCTCCCGAAACTAACTATGGCTACACCTTC.

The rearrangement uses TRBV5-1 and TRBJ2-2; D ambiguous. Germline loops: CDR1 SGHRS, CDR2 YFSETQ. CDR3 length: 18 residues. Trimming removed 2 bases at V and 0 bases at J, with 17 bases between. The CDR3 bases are TGCGCCAGCAGCTTCTATACCCGCGGCCACGCGAACACCGGGGAGCTGTTTTTT. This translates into CASSFYTRGHANTGELFF.

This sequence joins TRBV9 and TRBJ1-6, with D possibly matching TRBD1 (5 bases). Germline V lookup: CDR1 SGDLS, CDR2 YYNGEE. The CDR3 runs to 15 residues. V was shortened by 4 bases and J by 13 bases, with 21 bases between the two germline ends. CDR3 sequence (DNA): TGTGCCAGCAGCCCAGGAGACAGTAGGACGAAGCCCCTCCACTTT. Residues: CASSPGDSRTKPLHF.

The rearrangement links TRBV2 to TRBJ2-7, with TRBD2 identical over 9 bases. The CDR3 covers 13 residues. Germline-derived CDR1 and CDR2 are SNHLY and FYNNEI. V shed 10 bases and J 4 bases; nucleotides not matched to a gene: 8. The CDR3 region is CATKAGGTYEQYF. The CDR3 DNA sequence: TGTGCCACTAAGGCGGGGGGGACTTACGAGCAGTACTTC.

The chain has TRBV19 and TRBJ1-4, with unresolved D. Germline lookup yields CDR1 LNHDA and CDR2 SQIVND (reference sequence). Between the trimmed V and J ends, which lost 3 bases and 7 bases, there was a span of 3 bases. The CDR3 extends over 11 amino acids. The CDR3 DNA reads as TGTGCCAGTAGTATTGCTGAAAAACTGTTTTTT. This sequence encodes CASSIAEKLFF.

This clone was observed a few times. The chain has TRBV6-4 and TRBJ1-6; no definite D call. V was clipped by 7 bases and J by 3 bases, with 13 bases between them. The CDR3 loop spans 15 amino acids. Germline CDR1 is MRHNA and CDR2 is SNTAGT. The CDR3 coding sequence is TGTGCCAGCAAGGAGGAGGCATTCTATAATTCACCCCTCCACTTT. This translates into CASKEEAFYNSPLHF.

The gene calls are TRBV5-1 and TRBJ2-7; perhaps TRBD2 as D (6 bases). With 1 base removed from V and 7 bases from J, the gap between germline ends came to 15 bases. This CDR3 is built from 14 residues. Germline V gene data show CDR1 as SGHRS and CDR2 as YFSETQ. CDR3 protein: CASSLPETSREQYF. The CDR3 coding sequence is TGCGCCAGCAGCTTGCCTGAGACTAGTCGGGAGCAGTACTTC.

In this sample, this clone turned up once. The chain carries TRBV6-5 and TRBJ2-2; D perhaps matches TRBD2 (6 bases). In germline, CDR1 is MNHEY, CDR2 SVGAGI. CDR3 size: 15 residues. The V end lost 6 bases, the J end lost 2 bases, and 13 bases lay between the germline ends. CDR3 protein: CASSLPGGNTGELFF. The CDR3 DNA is TGTGCCAGCAGCTTACCCGGGGGAAACACCGGGGAGCTGTTTTTT.

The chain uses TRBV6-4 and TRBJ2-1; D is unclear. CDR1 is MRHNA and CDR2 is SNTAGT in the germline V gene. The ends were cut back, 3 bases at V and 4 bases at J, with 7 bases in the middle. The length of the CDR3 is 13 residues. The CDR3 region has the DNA TGTGCCAGCAGTGAGCAACTTTACAATGAGCAGTTCTTC. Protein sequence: CASSEQLYNEQFF.

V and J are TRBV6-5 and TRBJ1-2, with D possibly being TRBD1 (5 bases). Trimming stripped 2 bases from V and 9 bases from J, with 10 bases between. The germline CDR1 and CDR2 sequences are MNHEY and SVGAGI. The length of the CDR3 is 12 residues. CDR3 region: CASSYGRERYTF. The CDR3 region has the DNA TGTGCCAGCAGTTACGGCAGGGAACGCTACACCTTC.

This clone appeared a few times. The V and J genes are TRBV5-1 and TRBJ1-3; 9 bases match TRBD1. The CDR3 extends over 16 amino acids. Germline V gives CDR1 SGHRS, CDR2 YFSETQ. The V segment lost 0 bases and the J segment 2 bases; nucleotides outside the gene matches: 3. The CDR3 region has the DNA TGCGCCAGCAGCTTGGACGGGACAGGGACTGGAAACACCATATATTTT. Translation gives CASSLDGTGTGNTIYF.

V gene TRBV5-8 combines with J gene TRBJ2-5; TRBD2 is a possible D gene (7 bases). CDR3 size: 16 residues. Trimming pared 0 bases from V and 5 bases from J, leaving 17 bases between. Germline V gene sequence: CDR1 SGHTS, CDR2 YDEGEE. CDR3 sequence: CASSLGVGGRWETQYF. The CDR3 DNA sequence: TGTGCCAGCAGCTTGGGGGTCGGGGGGCGTTGGGAGACCCAGTACTTC.

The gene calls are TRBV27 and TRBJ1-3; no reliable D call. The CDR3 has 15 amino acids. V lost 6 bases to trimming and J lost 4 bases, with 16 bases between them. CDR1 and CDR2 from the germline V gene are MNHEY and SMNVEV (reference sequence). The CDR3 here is CASSKYTGGGNTIYF. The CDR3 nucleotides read TGTGCCAGCAGCAAATATACGGGAGGCGGAAACACCATATATTTT.

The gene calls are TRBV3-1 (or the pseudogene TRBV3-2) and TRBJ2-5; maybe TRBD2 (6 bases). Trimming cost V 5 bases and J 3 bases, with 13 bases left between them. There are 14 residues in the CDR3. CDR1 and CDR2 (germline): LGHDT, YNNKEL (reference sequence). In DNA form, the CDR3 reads TGTGCCAGCAGCTCGTCCGGGACTGAAGAGACCCAGTACTTC. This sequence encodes CASSSSGTEETQYF.